These T cell receptor beta chains were read from a single sample in a study of control samples from healthy donors and cancer patients. This table comes from immunoSEQ multiplex PCR, and its TCRdb copy is limited to in-frame clones, with some not included. The sample shows about 150,000 clones, 85% to 95% of them seen only once. Sequences were obtained from blood. These receptor sequences come from a woman between 18 and 30 years old in good health. Both conserved end residues are part of each CDR3. D genes are given only for firm matches. The listing skips clone size in some rows; elsewhere it reads once, few, many or a size class.

clone size: .
J gene: TRBJ2-3
D gene: .
V gene: TRBV7-9
CDR3 protein: CARSGLTDTQYF
CDR3 DNA: TGTGCTAGAAGCGGGCTCACAGATACGCAGTATTTT

clone size: once
J gene: TRBJ2-1
D gene: TRBD1
V gene: TRBV12-3/TRBV12-4
CDR3 protein: CASLQGNEQFF
CDR3 DNA: TGTGCCAGCCTACAGGGGAATGAGCAGTTCTTC

clone size: .
J gene: TRBJ1-2
D gene: .
V gene: TRBV29-1
CDR3 protein: CSVDWGRGGYTF
CDR3 DNA: TGCAGCGTTGATTGGGGGCGCGGTGGCTACACCTTC

clone size: .
J gene: TRBJ2-1
D gene: .
V gene: TRBV7-8
CDR3 protein: CASSLGGNPVQFF
CDR3 DNA: TGTGCCAGCAGCTTGGGCGGTAACCCGGTGCAGTTCTTC

clone size: .
J gene: TRBJ2-1
D gene: .
V gene: TRBV5-1
CDR3 protein: CASSLRSGGSEQFF
CDR3 DNA: TGCGCCAGCAGCTTGAGGTCGGGGGGCTCGGAGCAGTTCTTC

clone size: .
J gene: TRBJ1-1
D gene: .
V gene: TRBV11-2
CDR3 protein: CASSFSGTEAFF
CDR3 DNA: TGTGCCAGCAGCTTCTCAGGCACTGAAGCTTTCTTT

clone size: once
J gene: TRBJ1-3
D gene: .
V gene: TRBV19
CDR3 protein: CASRSDGNTIYF
CDR3 DNA: TGTGCCAGTAGATCGGATGGAAACACCATATATTTT

clone size: few
J gene: TRBJ1-6
D gene: .
V gene: TRBV27
CDR3 protein: CASSSSRSPLHF
CDR3 DNA: TGTGCCAGCAGTTCCAGTCGGTCACCCCTCCACTTT

clone size: .
J gene: TRBJ1-1
D gene: .
V gene: TRBV19
CDR3 protein: CASSTGGVGTEAFF
CDR3 DNA: TGTGCCAGTAGTACTGGGGGTGTAGGGACTGAAGCTTTCTTT

clone size: .
J gene: TRBJ2-7
D gene: .
V gene: TRBV9
CDR3 protein: CASSSTPSYEQYF
CDR3 DNA: TGTGCCAGCAGCTCGACCCCGTCCTACGAGCAGTACTTC

clone size: .
J gene: TRBJ1-1
D gene: TRBD1
V gene: TRBV19
CDR3 protein: CASRRTGMNTEAFF
CDR3 DNA: TGTGCCAGTAGGAGGACAGGAATGAACACTGAAGCTTTCTTT

clone size: once
J gene: TRBJ1-1
D gene: .
V gene: TRBV7-9
CDR3 protein: CASSTQGGYTEAFF
CDR3 DNA: TGTGCCAGCAGCACCCAGGGAGGGTACACTGAAGCTTTCTTT

clone size: .
J gene: TRBJ2-4
D gene: .
V gene: TRBV11-1
CDR3 protein: CASSNPLTDIQYF
CDR3 DNA: TGTGCCAGCAGCAATCCCCTCACGGACATTCAGTACTTC

clone size: once
J gene: TRBJ1-6
D gene: TRBD1
V gene: TRBV6-1
CDR3 protein: CASSDPTGGWGNSPLHF
CDR3 DNA: TGTGCCAGCAGTGATCCGACAGGGGGCTGGGGGAATTCACCCCTCCACTTT

clone size: .
J gene: TRBJ2-5
D gene: TRBD2
V gene: TRBV5-1
CDR3 protein: CASTLNAGLGVQETQYF
CDR3 DNA: TGCGCCAGCACCCTAAACGCGGGACTAGGGGTTCAAGAGACCCAGTACTTC

clone size: .
J gene: TRBJ1-3
D gene: .
V gene: TRBV6-1
CDR3 protein: CASSDRSVSSGNTIYF
CDR3 DNA: TGTGCCAGCAGTGATAGATCAGTCTCTTCGGGAAACACCATATATTTT

clone size: .
J gene: TRBJ1-1
D gene: TRBD1
V gene: TRBV19
CDR3 protein: CASSIRQGTNTEAFF
CDR3 DNA: TGTGCCAGTAGTATAAGACAGGGCACTAACACTGAAGCTTTCTTT

clone size: .
J gene: TRBJ2-7
D gene: .
V gene: TRBV7-6
CDR3 protein: CASSLGQRAFSSYEQYF
CDR3 DNA: TGTGCCAGCAGCTTAGGCCAAAGGGCCTTTAGCTCCTACGAGCAGTACTTC

clone size: .
J gene: TRBJ2-3
D gene: .
V gene: TRBV27
CDR3 protein: CASSYARGRTRTDTQYF
CDR3 DNA: TGTGCCAGCAGTTACGCGCGGGGTCGGACACGCACAGATACGCAGTATTTT

clone size: .
J gene: TRBJ2-3
D gene: TRBD1
V gene: TRBV7-2
CDR3 protein: CASSSHLWGTGGADTQYF
CDR3 DNA: TGTGCCAGCAGCTCCCACTTATGGGGGACAGGGGGCGCAGATACGCAGTATTTT

clone size: .
J gene: TRBJ2-5
D gene: TRBD1
V gene: TRBV5-4
CDR3 protein: CASSLDTGGTWETQYF
CDR3 DNA: TGTGCCAGCAGCTTGGACACAGGGGGCACCTGGGAGACCCAGTACTTC

clone size: once
J gene: TRBJ1-5
D gene: TRBD1
V gene: TRBV11-2
CDR3 protein: CASSSGQGSQPQHF
CDR3 DNA: TGTGCCAGCAGCTCCGGACAGGGGAGCCAGCCCCAGCATTTT

clone size: .
J gene: TRBJ1-1
D gene: TRBD1
V gene: TRBV19
CDR3 protein: CACIFASARWTGQLSVNTEAFF
CDR3 DNA: TGTGCCTGTATCTTCGCATCAGCCCGATGGACAGGGCAGCTTTCGGTGAACACTGAAGCTTTCTTT

clone size: .
J gene: TRBJ1-5
D gene: .
V gene: TRBV24-1
CDR3 protein: CATSAGQHNQPQHF
CDR3 DNA: TGTGCCACCAGTGCCGGACAGCACAATCAGCCCCAGCATTTT

clone size: .
J gene: TRBJ2-7
D gene: .
V gene: TRBV11-3
CDR3 protein: CASSLWTSYEQYF
CDR3 DNA: TGTGCCAGCAGCTTATGGACCTCCTACGAGCAGTACTTC

clone size: once
J gene: TRBJ2-4
D gene: TRBD1
V gene: TRBV11-3
CDR3 protein: CASSLATGLAKNIQYF
CDR3 DNA: TGTGCCAGCAGCTTAGCGACAGGGCTAGCCAAAAACATTCAGTACTTC

clone size: .
J gene: TRBJ1-3
D gene: .
V gene: TRBV27
CDR3 protein: CASSFQGAGNTIYF
CDR3 DNA: TGTGCCAGCAGTTTCCAGGGTGCTGGAAACACCATATATTTT

clone size: .
J gene: TRBJ2-7
D gene: .
V gene: TRBV7-6
CDR3 protein: CASSLGIGTSTYEQYF
CDR3 DNA: TGTGCCAGCAGCTTAGGGATTGGGACATCGACCTACGAGCAGTACTTC

clone size: .
J gene: TRBJ1-1
D gene: TRBD1
V gene: TRBV9
CDR3 protein: CASSGPGQGLTEAFF
CDR3 DNA: TGTGCCAGCAGCGGACCGGGACAGGGGCTCACTGAAGCTTTCTTT

clone size: .
J gene: TRBJ1-5
D gene: .
V gene: TRBV28
CDR3 protein: CASSKMTGTDQPQHF
CDR3 DNA: TGTGCCAGCAGCAAAATGACAGGTACCGATCAGCCCCAGCATTTT

clone size: .
J gene: TRBJ2-5
D gene: .
V gene: TRBV12-3/TRBV12-4
CDR3 protein: CASSLGETQYF
CDR3 DNA: TGTGCCAGCAGTTTGGGGGAGACCCAGTACTTC

clone size: .
J gene: TRBJ1-5
D gene: TRBD1
V gene: TRBV19
CDR3 protein: CASSKGGQGRNQPQHF
CDR3 DNA: TGTGCCAGTAGTAAAGGGGGACAGGGGCGCAATCAGCCCCAGCATTTT

clone size: .
J gene: TRBJ1-2
D gene: .
V gene: TRBV11-3
CDR3 protein: CASSFTTPANYGYTF
CDR3 DNA: TGTGCCAGCAGCTTCACGACACCAGCTAACTATGGCTACACCTTC

clone size: .
J gene: TRBJ1-4
D gene: TRBD1
V gene: TRBV6-1
CDR3 protein: CASSEAIRGFATNEKLFF
CDR3 DNA: TGTGCCAGCAGTGAAGCGATCAGGGGGTTTGCAACTAATGAAAAACTGTTTTTT

clone size: .
J gene: TRBJ1-1
D gene: .
V gene: TRBV7-9
CDR3 protein: CASSPLGAGDTEAFF
CDR3 DNA: TGTGCCAGCAGCCCCTTAGGGGCAGGGGACACTGAAGCTTTCTTT

clone size: .
J gene: TRBJ2-2
D gene: TRBD1
V gene: TRBV27
CDR3 protein: CASSLIGQGVQGANTGELFF
CDR3 DNA: TGTGCCAGCAGCCTGATCGGACAGGGGGTTCAGGGGGCGAACACCGGGGAGCTGTTTTTT

clone size: .
J gene: TRBJ2-7
D gene: TRBD1
V gene: TRBV5-6
CDR3 protein: CASTSHDRGPSYEQYF
CDR3 DNA: TGTGCCAGCACCTCACACGACAGGGGGCCCTCCTACGAGCAGTACTTC

clone size: .
J gene: TRBJ1-6
D gene: .
V gene: TRBV5-1
CDR3 protein: CASSLVGPTNSPLHF
CDR3 DNA: TGCGCCAGCAGCTTGGTAGGTCCCACAAATTCACCCCTCCACTTT

clone size: .
J gene: TRBJ1-6
D gene: TRBD1
V gene: TRBV7-8
CDR3 protein: CASSLEGTGISPLHF
CDR3 DNA: TGTGCCAGCAGCTTAGAGGGGACAGGGATTTCACCCCTCCACTTT

clone size: .
J gene: TRBJ2-5
D gene: .
V gene: TRBV7-2
CDR3 protein: CASSFNAKETQYF
CDR3 DNA: TGTGCCAGCAGCTTTAATGCAAAAGAGACCCAGTACTTC

clone size: .
J gene: TRBJ2-7
D gene: .
V gene: TRBV28
CDR3 protein: CASSHRDTFYEQYF
CDR3 DNA: TGTGCCAGCAGTCACCGGGACACATTCTACGAGCAGTACTTC